This T cell receptor beta chain was sequenced in a study of cytomegalovirus exposure and HLA in healthy donors. Study conclusions and caveats: Versus the approximately 670-donor mean, an Asian-associated ancestry cluster reportedly showed fewer N-insertions in a later analysis.

Primers: 60 Vbeta forward and 13 Jbeta reverse. The protocol was immunoSEQ multiplex PCR, while the TCRdb copy is restricted to in-frame clones and leaves out a portion. The table for this sample gives under 35,000 clones. With regard to this clone: Its specificity is unknown.

Germline V CDR1 and CDR2: SQVTM, ANQGSEA. Between the trimmed V and J ends, which lost 2 bases and 7 bases, there was a span of 11 bases. This CDR3 comprises 13 residues. This TCR was recovered from a man aged 25 to 45 in good health and CMV-seronegative. The chain links TRBV29-1 to TRBJ2-2, with a weak D call TRBD1 (5 bases). The sequenced sample was PBMCs. The CDR3 loop is CSVEYRSHGELFF. Here the CDR3 DNA reads TGCAGCGTTGAATACAGGTCACACGGGGAGCTGTTTTTT.